Below, one T cell receptor beta chain is given with its context. Its specificity is unknown. This record comes from a study of shared clonotypes between healthy human individuals. Whole-study results and caveats: Sampling involved blood alone; tissue repertoires likely differ.

Several immunoSEQ plates received, in even portions, the genomic DNA of each subset. PCR replicates performed on unsorted PBMC used approximately 310 ng DNA, around 28,000 T cell genomes. Clones were read by immunoSEQ multiplex PCR, and TCRdb kept only the in-frame ones, dropping some. The sample lists hundreds of thousands of clones; about 80% were seen once. This CDR3 contains 16 residues. V trimming: 2 bases; J trimming: 2 bases; junction bases outside the gene matches: 8. The germline gives CDR1 SGHRS, CDR2 YFSETQ. Sequenced sample: PBMCs. The V call is TRBV5-1, the J call TRBJ2-3; 7 bases fit TRBD1. This TCR was recovered from a woman in her thirties or forties in good health. Some clones in this sample may be carry-over from other donors' samples. The CDR3 sequence is CASSLSPGQSTDTQYF. The CDR3 region has the DNA TGCGCCAGCAGCTTATCCCCGGGACAGTCCACAGATACGCAGTATTTT. Together with reference TRBV5-1 and TRBJ2-3, the CDR3 gives the full variable domain: KAGVTQTPRYLIKTRGQQVTLSCSPISGHRSVSWYQQTPGQGLQFLFEYFSETQRNKGNFPGRFSGRQFSNSRSEMNVSTLELGDSALYLCASSLSPGQSTDTQYFGPGTRLTVL.